The 28 T cell receptor beta chains in this list originate from one sample, sequenced in a study of T cell changes during pregnancy in multiple sclerosis. Assay: immunoSEQ multiplex PCR; the TCRdb copy retains only in-frame clones and omits some. The table records approximately 31,000 clones, about nine tenths of them present only once. The material was CD8+ T cells from peripheral blood mononuclear cells, obtained in the second trimester of pregnancy. These receptor sequences come from a female donor with multiple sclerosis, enrolled in a pregnancy study.

The chain couples TRBV7-4 to TRBJ2-7; 14 bases are a match to TRBD2. The junction had 10 bases not matched to a gene; V was cut back by 6 bases and J by 0 bases. The germline gives CDR1 SGHVT, CDR2 SQSDAQ. The length of the CDR3 is 18 residues. CDR3 DNA: TGTGCCAGCAGATCATCCGGGACTAGCGGGAGCCTCTCCTACGAGCAGTACTTC. It specifies CASRSSGTSGSLSYEQYF.

This clone was detected only once. The V call is TRBV9, the J call TRBJ2-6; a weak D match, TRBD2 (5 bases). V dropped 4 bases and J dropped 0 bases, with 20 bases sitting between them. CDR3 length: 19 amino acids. In germline, CDR1 is SGDLS, CDR2 YYNGEE. The CDR3 is CASSPYEGAPLSGANVLTF. As DNA, the CDR3 is TGTGCCAGCAGCCCATACGAGGGAGCCCCCCTCTCTGGGGCCAACGTCCTGACTTTC. Supplemented by reference TRBV9 and TRBJ2-6, the full variable domain reads DSGVTQTPKHLITATGQRVTLRCSPRSGDLSVYWYQQSLDQGLQFLIQYYNGEERAKGNILERFSAQQFPDLHSELNLSSLELGDSALYFCASSPYEGAPLSGANVLTFGAGSRLTVL.

The V call is TRBV21-1, the J call TRBJ2-4; TRBD1 is the table's D call, not checked against the DNA. TRBV21-1 is a recognized pseudogene. CDR3 length: 13 residues. The CDR3 is CASTRTGKNIQYF. In nucleotides, the CDR3 is TGTGCCAGCACGAGGACAGGGAAAAACATTCAGTACTTC.

The chain employs TRBV6-5 and TRBJ2-1, with 14 bases lining up with TRBD2. CDR3 size: 16 residues. The V gene end was trimmed by 0 bases and the J gene end by 8 bases; junction bases not matched to a gene: 3. Germline CDR1 is MNHEY and CDR2 is SVGAGI. The CDR3 bases are TGTGCCAGCAGTTACTCGGGACTAGCGGGAGTGCATGAGCAGTTCTTC. Amino acids: CASSYSGLAGVHEQFF.

This chain links TRBV11-2 with TRBJ1-3; TRBD1 matches 7 bases. The trim removed 2 bases at V and 4 bases at J, leaving 14 bases unmatched. CDR3 size: 18 residues. Per germline, CDR1 SGHAT and CDR2 FQNNGV. The CDR3 DNA is TGTGCCAGCAGCTTATCCACAGGGGCCCTCGGGGGCGGAAACACCATATATTTT. Translation: CASSLSTGALGGGNTIYF. Variable domain in full (rest from reference TRBV11-2 and TRBJ1-3): EAGVAQSPRYKIIEKRQSVAFWCNPISGHATLYWYQQILGQGPKLLIQFQNNGVVDDSQLPKDRFSAERLKGVDSTLKIQPAKLEDSAVYLCASSLSTGALGGGNTIYFGEGSWLTVV.

V usage is TRBV25-1 and J usage is TRBJ2-3, with 8 bases fitting TRBD1. The junction had 7 bases not matched to a gene; V was cut back by 3 bases and J by 2 bases. The CDR3 extends over 16 amino acids. Germline values: CDR1 MGHDK, CDR2 SYGVNS. Written as DNA, the CDR3 is TGTGCCAGCAGTGATACAGGACAGGGTTACACAGATACGCAGTATTTT. It translates to CASSDTGQGYTDTQYF.

The rearrangement links TRBV19 to TRBJ1-2; the match to TRBD1 covers 8 bases. J was trimmed by 3 bases and V by 7 bases; bases with no gene match: 4. CDR1 is LNHDA, CDR2 SQIVND, per germline (reference sequence). CDR3 length: 13 residues. CDR3 in amino acids: CASIAGGDYGYTF. CDR3 DNA: TGTGCCAGTATTGCAGGGGGCGACTATGGCTACACCTTC. Using reference TRBV19 and TRBJ1-2 for the parts outside the CDR3, the full variable domain is DGGITQSPKYLFRKEGQNVTLSCEQNLNHDAMYWYRQDPGQGLRLIYYSQIVNDFQKGDIAEGYSVSREKKESFPLTVTSAQKNPTAFYLCASIAGGDYGYTFGSGTRLTVV.

This chain joins TRBV10-1 and TRBJ1-2; D gene unclear. Germline CDR1 is WNHNN and CDR2 is SYGVQD (reference sequence). The CDR3 consists of 14 residues. The ends were cut back, 5 bases at V and 4 bases at J, with 14 bases in the middle. The CDR3, as DNA: TGCGCCAGCAGTCCTAAAGAATACTTCTATGGCTACACCTTC. This sequence encodes CASSPKEYFYGYTF.

CDR3 in DNA: TGTGCCAGCCAGTTACAGGGGTACACTGAAGCTTTCTTT. Translated, it gives CASQLQGYTEAFF. V gene TRBV27 combines with J gene TRBJ1-1, with TRBD1 matching over 7 bases. The CDR3 loop spans 13 amino acids. Germline lookup yields CDR1 MNHEY and CDR2 SMNVEV (reference sequence). After removal of 8 bases from V and 3 bases from J, the junction contained 6 bases not matched to a gene.

This sequence joins TRBV2 and TRBJ2-5; 10 bases align to TRBD2. In germline, CDR1 is SNHLY, CDR2 FYNNEI. The CDR3 runs 13 residues. After removal of 9 bases from V and 0 bases from J, the junction contained 1 base not matched to a gene. CDR3: CARTSGNQETQYF. The CDR3 DNA is TGTGCCAGAACTAGCGGGAACCAAGAGACCCAGTACTTC.

The genes are TRBV27 and TRBJ2-7; maybe TRBD2 (6 bases). Germline CDR1 reads MNHEY; CDR2 reads SMNVEV (reference sequence). The CDR3 runs 14 residues. V lost 0 bases, J lost 4 bases, and 10 bases lay in between. The CDR3 region is CASSLSAGYYEQYF. The CDR3 nucleotides read TGTGCCAGCAGTTTATCGGCGGGATATTACGAGCAGTACTTC.

The chain couples TRBV7-9 to TRBJ1-1, with D possibly being TRBD1 (5 bases). Germline V gene sequence: CDR1 SEHNR, CDR2 FQNEAQ (reference sequence). V lost 3 bases and J 7 bases, leaving 9 bases between the germline ends. This CDR3 is 12 amino acids long. In nucleotides, the CDR3 is TGTGCCAGCAGCTTCGACAGCAGTGAAGCTTTCTTT. This encodes CASSFDSSEAFF.

The V and J genes are TRBV13 and TRBJ2-5; 10 bases match TRBD2. The CDR3 is 18 residues long. CDR1 is PRHDT and CDR2 is FYEKMQ in the germline V gene (reference sequence). V shed 1 base, J shed 4 bases, and the junction held 12 bases outside the gene matches. CDR3 residues: CASSLALSGRSWGETQYF. The CDR3, as DNA: TGTGCCAGCAGCTTAGCTCTTAGCGGGAGGTCCTGGGGAGAGACCCAGTACTTC.

The rearrangement links TRBV18 to TRBJ2-7; 14 positions agree with TRBD2. This CDR3 has 18 residues. In germline, CDR1 is KGHSH, CDR2 LQKENI. V was pared by 0 bases and J by 4 bases, with 8 bases of the junction left unmatched. The CDR3 spells CASSPPPGLAGVSYEQYF. The CDR3 nucleotides read TGTGCCAGCTCACCACCCCCGGGACTAGCGGGAGTATCGTACGAGCAGTACTTC.

The chain carries TRBV7-8 and TRBJ1-1; D unclear. The CDR3 has 16 amino acids. Germline CDR1 is SGHVS and CDR2 is FQNEAQ. V lost 0 bases, J lost 5 bases, and 16 bases lay in between. The chain's CDR3 is CASSLASTTALTEAFF. In nucleotides, the CDR3 is TGTGCCAGCAGCTTAGCTTCCACCACAGCATTAACTGAAGCTTTCTTT.

This rearrangement joins TRBV6-4 to TRBJ1-2, with TRBD1 identical over 7 bases. This CDR3 region has 14 residues. The germline CDR1 and CDR2 sequences are MRHNA and SNTAGT. The J segment lost 4 bases and the V segment lost 2 bases, leaving 4 bases of the junction unmatched. CDR3 in amino acids: CASSDGDSSYGYTF. CDR3 in DNA: TGTGCCAGCAGTGACGGGGACAGCTCCTATGGCTACACCTTC.

J is TRBJ2-7 and V is TRBV28; 10 nucleotides match TRBD2. Looked up from germline, CDR1 is MDHEN and CDR2 is SYDVKM. The CDR3 has 15 residues. V gave up 10 bases and J gave up 4 bases; unmatched junction bases: 13. This chain's CDR3 is CATQSLAGGGYEQYF. For the CDR3, the DNA is TGTGCCACCCAGAGCTTAGCGGGAGGAGGATACGAGCAGTACTTC.

This sequence joins TRBV30 and TRBJ1-3; 7 nucleotides agree with TRBD1. This CDR3 has 13 amino acids. Trimming cost V 4 bases and J 2 bases; bases outside gene matches: 2. Looked up from germline, CDR1 is GTSNPN and CDR2 is SVGIG (reference sequence). The CDR3 nucleotides read TGTGCCTGGAACACAGGGGCTGGAAACACCATATATTTT. Protein product: CAWNTGAGNTIYF.

The genes are TRBV4-1 and TRBJ2-7, with 10 bases fitting TRBD2. The germline V gene encodes CDR1 MGHRA and CDR2 YSYEKL. The V gene end was trimmed by 3 bases and the J gene end by 3 bases; junction bases not matched to a gene: 17. There are 19 residues in the CDR3. CDR3 region: CASSQWGLAPRRYVYEQYF. The CDR3 coding sequence is TGCGCCAGCAGCCAGTGGGGACTAGCGCCTAGACGGTACGTCTACGAGCAGTACTTC.

This rearrangement joins TRBV5-4 to TRBJ1-2, with a possible D match to TRBD1 (6 bases). CDR3 length: 14 amino acids. Germline lookup yields CDR1 SGHNT and CDR2 YYREEE (reference sequence). V lost 0 bases and J lost 4, with 10 bases in between. The CDR3 is CASSLDQGIYGYTF. CDR3 in DNA: TGTGCCAGCAGCTTGGATCAGGGGATCTATGGCTACACCTTC.

This clone was detected once. The rearrangement links TRBV9 to TRBJ2-1; 8 bases are shared with TRBD2. The CDR3 runs to 15 residues. V shed 1 base and J 2 bases; nucleotides not matched to a gene: 2. Per the germline V gene, CDR1 is SGDLS and CDR2 is YYNGEE. CDR3 coding DNA: TGTGCCAGCAGCGTAACTAGCGGTCCCTACAATGAGCAGTTCTTC. Translated, it gives CASSVTSGPYNEQFF.

The gene calls are TRBV11-2 and TRBJ2-7; 7 nucleotides line up with TRBD1. CDR1 is SGHAT, CDR2 FQNNGV, per germline. V shed 2 bases and J 4 bases; nucleotides not matched to a gene: 8. This CDR3 is built from 15 residues. Here the CDR3 DNA reads TGTGCCAGCAGCTTACCCGGGACAGCTTTTTACGAGCAGTACTTC. Translation gives CASSLPGTAFYEQYF.

The chain links TRBV4-1 to TRBJ1-2; a possible D gene is TRBD1 (6 bases). Trimming stripped 0 bases from V and 4 bases from J, with 9 bases between. The CDR3 sequence is 14 residues long. Germline V gene data show CDR1 as MGHRA and CDR2 as YSYEKL. The CDR3 sequence: CASSQEGGPYGYTF. DNA for the CDR3: TGCGCCAGCAGCCAAGAGGGGGGGCCCTATGGCTACACCTTC.

CDR3 DNA sequence: TGCGCCAGCGCTCTAGCGGGAGGGATTCACTACGAGCAGTACTTC. Translating gives CASALAGGIHYEQYF. This rearrangement joins TRBV10-2 to TRBJ2-7; 12 bases line up with TRBD2. Germline loops: CDR1 WSHSY, CDR2 SAAADI. V trimming: 8 bases; J trimming: 3 bases; junction bases outside the gene matches: 8. This CDR3 contains 15 residues.

The chain couples TRBV13 to TRBJ2-3, with D unresolved. The V end lost 5 bases, the J end lost 5 bases, and 11 bases lay between the germline ends. The CDR3 sequence is 13 residues long. Germline lookup yields CDR1 PRHDT and CDR2 FYEKMQ (reference sequence). DNA of the CDR3: TGTGCCAGCAGCCTAACCCAAATAGATACGCAGTATTTT. Translated: CASSLTQIDTQYF. The whole variable domain, remainder taken from reference TRBV13 and TRBJ2-3, is AAGVIQSPRHLIKEKRETATLKCYPIPRHDTVYWYQQGPGQDPQFLISFYEKMQSDKGSIPDRFSAQQFSDYHSELNMSSLELGDSALYFCASSLTQIDTQYFGPGTRLTVL.

The rearrangement uses TRBV9 and TRBJ2-5; TRBD2 matches 8 bases. Unmatched junction bases numbered 20, after V lost 3 bases and J lost 7 bases. Per the germline V gene, CDR1 is SGDLS and CDR2 is YYNGEE. This CDR3 spans 18 amino acids. In DNA form, the CDR3 reads TGTGCCAGCAGCGAGGGACTCCCCGAGGTAGCGGGAATTGGGACCCAGTACTTC. Protein: CASSEGLPEVAGIGTQYF.

This CDR3 reads CASSLETSGKNEQFF. The DNA of the CDR3 is TGTGCCAGCAGTTTAGAGACTAGCGGGAAGAATGAGCAGTTCTTC. The V gene is TRBV27, the J gene TRBJ2-1; 11 nucleotides align to TRBD2. There are 15 residues in the CDR3. The V segment lost 2 bases and the J segment 7 bases; nucleotides outside the gene matches: 4. From germline, CDR1 is MNHEY and CDR2 SMNVEV (reference sequence).

The chain combines TRBV7-6 with TRBJ1-5, with 7 bases matching TRBD1. The germline gives CDR1 SGHVS, CDR2 FNYEAQ. The CDR3 loop spans 16 amino acids. J lost 1 base, V lost 5 bases, and 8 bases had no gene match. CDR3 DNA sequence: TGTGCCAGCAGCCAGGGGGTACAGGGGAGCAATCAGCCCCAGCATTTT. The encoded protein is CASSQGVQGSNQPQHF.